These 11 T cell receptor beta chains originate from one sample sequenced in a study of Ad26.COV2.S vaccination and SARS-CoV-2 variants. Clones were read by immunoSEQ multiplex PCR, and TCRdb kept only the in-frame ones, dropping some. Of approximately 450,000 clones detected, 80% to 95% appear once; the ten largest clones hold about 12%. Indicated treatment: some 20 received Ad26.COV2.S at low or high dose, single or two shots; roughly five received placebo; per-sample allocation not given. Day 63 after the first vaccine or placebo injection was the time point for sampling. The sequencing here drew on peripheral blood, taken in a trial of Ad26.COV2.S vaccine versus placebo. These receptors were taken from a person between 18 and 60 years old who received the Ad26.COV2.S COVID-19 vaccine or a placebo.

V usage is TRBV25-1 and J usage is TRBJ1-2; D is undetermined. The CDR3 is made up of 15 amino acids. Germline assignment: CDR1 MGHDK and CDR2 SYGVNS. Trimming removed 3 bases at V and 0 bases at J, with 11 bases between. Here the CDR3 reads CASSDEGSANYGYTF. The CDR3 nucleotides read TGTGCCAGCAGTGATGAGGGATCAGCTAACTATGGCTACACCTTC.

The CDR3 sequence: CASSTGGRRGLSGANVLTF. CDR3 DNA sequence: TGTGCCAGTAGCACAGGGGGGAGGAGAGGGCTCTCTGGGGCCAACGTCCTGACTTTC. This chain joins TRBV19 and TRBJ2-6, with 8 bases aligning to TRBD1. V lost 6 bases to trimming and J lost 0 bases; unmatched junction nucleotides: 13. This CDR3 region has 19 residues. CDR1 is LNHDA and CDR2 is SQIVND in the germline V gene (reference sequence). The whole variable domain, remainder taken from reference TRBV19 and TRBJ2-6, is DGGITQSPKYLFRKEGQNVTLSCEQNLNHDAMYWYRQDPGQGLRLIYYSQIVNDFQKGDIAEGYSVSREKKESFPLTVTSAQKNPTAFYLCASSTGGRRGLSGANVLTFGAGSRLTVL.

The chain joins TRBV6-5 to TRBJ2-2; 7 bases fit TRBD1. The V and J ends lost 6 bases and 5 bases, in that order; junction bases with no gene match: 9. The CDR3 length is 15 residues. Germline CDR1 reads MNHEY; CDR2 reads SVGAGI. This chain's CDR3 is CASRQGQTITGELFF. The CDR3 nucleotides are TGTGCCAGCAGACAGGGACAGACAATTACCGGGGAGCTGTTTTTT.

V and J are TRBV6-5 and TRBJ2-7; 10 nucleotides agree with TRBD2. The CDR3 covers 16 residues. CDR1 MNHEY and CDR2 SVGAGI come from the germline V gene. V gave up 0 bases and J gave up 1 base; unmatched junction bases: 3. This CDR3 is CASSYSPAGGSYEQYF. The DNA for the CDR3 is TGTGCCAGCAGTTACTCCCCAGCGGGAGGGTCCTACGAGCAGTACTTC.

This clone came up a few times. The J gene is TRBJ1-2, the V gene TRBV27; a weak D match, TRBD1 (5 bases). The germline gives CDR1 MNHEY, CDR2 SMNVEV (reference sequence). Deletions cut 10 bases from V and 0 bases from J, with 21 bases between. The length of the CDR3 is 16 residues. The CDR3 bases are TGTGCCACCAAGCCGCCGACAGCTACTACTAACTATGGCTACACCTTC. It specifies CATKPPTATTNYGYTF.

The chain recombines TRBV6-5 with TRBJ2-3; possibly TRBD2 for D (5 bases). Trimming removed 7 bases at V and 5 bases at J, with 16 bases between. The germline CDR1 and CDR2 sequences are MNHEY and SVGAGI. CDR3 length: 14 residues. CDR3 residues: CASIPQGGLDTQYF. The CDR3 DNA is TGTGCCAGCATCCCACAAGGTGGACTAGATACGCAGTATTTT.

Points on this clone: A junction end diverges from the germline sequence, so it may reflect a read error. The genes are TRBV7-7 and TRBJ1-1; D is unresolved. CDR1 is SSHAT and CDR2 is FNYEAQ in the germline V gene (reference sequence). CDR3 length equals 13 residues. DNA of the CDR3: TGTGCTAGCAGTCCGGTGGGGAACACTGAAGCTTTCTTT. It is translated as CASSPVGNTEAFF.

The chain is built from TRBV5-1 and TRBJ2-1; the D is unclear. CDR1 and CDR2 (germline): SGHRS, YFSETQ. The CDR3 is made up of 14 amino acids. The V and J ends lost 4 bases and 1 base respectively, with 9 bases between them. CDR3 region: CASSRRQSYNEQFF. CDR3 bases: TGCGCCAGCAGCAGAAGACAATCCTACAATGAGCAGTTCTTC.

The CDR3 loop reads CASSPLFGGFSSGELFF. The CDR3 bases are TGTGCCAGCTCACCGCTCTTTGGGGGCTTTTCTTCCGGGGAGCTGTTTTTT. J is TRBJ2-2 and V is TRBV18, with D perhaps matching TRBD1 (6 bases). Germline CDR1 is KGHSH and CDR2 is LQKENI. The CDR3 contains 17 residues. The germline V and J ends were trimmed by 3 bases and 6 bases, with 20 bases remaining between them. Full variable domain (rest looked up from reference TRBV18 and TRBJ2-2): NAGVMQNPRHLVRRRGQEARLRCSPMKGHSHVYWYRQLPEEGLKFMVYLQKENIIDESGMPKERFSAEFPKEGPSILRIQQVVRGDSAAYFCASSPLFGGFSSGELFFGEGSRLTVL.

The chain uses TRBV28 and TRBJ2-7; 10 positions match TRBD2. This CDR3 spans 16 amino acids. Germline-derived CDR1 and CDR2 are MDHEN and SYDVKM. The V gene end was trimmed by 6 bases and the J gene end by 1 base; junction bases not matched to a gene: 9. CDR3: CASSFALAGLSYEQYF. The CDR3 bases are TGTGCCAGCAGCTTTGCACTAGCGGGATTATCCTACGAGCAGTACTTC.

CDR3 residues: CASTPRDTNYGYTF. For the CDR3, the DNA is TGTGCCAGCACCCCCAGGGACACCAACTATGGCTACACCTTC. The chain joins TRBV6-6 to TRBJ1-2; possibly TRBD1 for D (6 bases). Germline values: CDR1 MNHNY, CDR2 SVGAGI (reference sequence). V dropped 7 bases and J dropped 2 bases, with 14 bases sitting between them. The CDR3 consists of 14 residues.